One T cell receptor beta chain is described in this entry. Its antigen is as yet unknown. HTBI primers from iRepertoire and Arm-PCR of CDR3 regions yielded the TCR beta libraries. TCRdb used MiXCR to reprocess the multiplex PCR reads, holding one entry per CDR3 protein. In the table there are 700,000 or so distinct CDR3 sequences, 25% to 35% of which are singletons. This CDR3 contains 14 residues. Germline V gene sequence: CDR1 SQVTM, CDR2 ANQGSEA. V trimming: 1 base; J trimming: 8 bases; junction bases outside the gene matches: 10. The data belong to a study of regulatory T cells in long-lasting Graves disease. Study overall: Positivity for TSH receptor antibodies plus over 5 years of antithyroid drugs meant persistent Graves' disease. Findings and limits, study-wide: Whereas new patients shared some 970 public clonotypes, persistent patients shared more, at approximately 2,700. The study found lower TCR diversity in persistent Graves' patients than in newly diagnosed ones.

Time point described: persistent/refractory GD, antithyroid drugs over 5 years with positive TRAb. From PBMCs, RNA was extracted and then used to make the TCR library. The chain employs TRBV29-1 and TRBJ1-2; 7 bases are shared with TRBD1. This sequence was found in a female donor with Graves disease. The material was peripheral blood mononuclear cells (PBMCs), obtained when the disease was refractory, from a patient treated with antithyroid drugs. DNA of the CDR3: TGCAGCGTTGAAGGGGGGTGGACAGGTGACGGCTACACCTTC. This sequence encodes CSVEGGWTGDGYTF.